This T cell receptor beta chain was sequenced for a study of blood T cell repertoires in COVID-19. About the research overall: T cells, B-cell-depleted T cells, or PBMCs supplied cDNA or gDNA.

Recruits, aged about 18 to 100 years, lived in 20 to 30 US areas. Recovered status in Cohort 3 required two negative PCRs, clearance, or symptom resolution. The CDR3 is made up of 16 amino acids. The germline V gene has CDR1 SGHTS and CDR2 YDEGEE. The germline V and J ends were trimmed by 0 bases and 0 bases, with 10 bases remaining between them. Generated by immunoSEQ multiplex PCR, the TCRdb table keeps only in-frame clones and is missing some. The table has roughly 220,000 clones, 88% seen once; the top ten hold more than 2.5%. The V and J genes are TRBV5-8 and TRBJ1-3; D remains unclear. Sequencing used PBMCs or T cells enriched from blood (not recorded which). This clonotype was obtained from a woman in her thirties who had recovered from COVID-19. The CDR3 spells CASSLGTASSGNTIYF. CDR3 coding DNA: TGTGCCAGCAGCTTGGGGACTGCGAGCTCTGGAAACACCATATATTTT.